This entry is about one T cell receptor beta chain. Per the germline V gene, CDR1 is SEHNR and CDR2 is FQNEAQ (reference sequence). Trimming shortened V by 5 bases and J by 5 bases, and 12 bases separated the two germline ends. The CDR3 is 13 residues long. Profiling relied on immunoSEQ multiplex PCR, and the TCRdb table lists in-frame clones only, not all of them. In the table there are 110,000 or so clones, roughly 90% of which are singletons. This specimen comes from a study of control samples from healthy donors and cancer patients. This sequence joins TRBV7-9 and TRBJ1-2; weak D call: TRBD1 (5 bases). The clonotype was recovered from a man aged 50 or older in good health. Sequenced: blood. As DNA, the CDR3 is TGTGCCAGCAGCCCCGGCAGGGATTATGGCTACACCTTC. This codes for CASSPGRDYGYTF.